This T cell receptor (beta chain) originates from a study of blood T cell repertoires in COVID-19. About the research overall: Sources were T cells, B-cell-depleted T cells, or PBMCs; the material itself was cDNA or gDNA.

In the authors' methods: By means of reference gene primer amplification, nucleated cell counts were estimated. Generated by immunoSEQ multiplex PCR, the TCRdb table keeps only in-frame clones and is missing some. The V and J calls and clone size were taken over from that table, and D and trimming were inferred from the DNA. Of over 90,000 clones listed, approximately 90% are singletons. The Seattle patients, enrolled during active infection, were followed longitudinally. V dropped 6 bases and J dropped 0; count of bases not matched to a gene: 7. The CDR3 runs to 15 residues. From germline, CDR1 is MNHEY and CDR2 SMNVEV (reference sequence).

Specimen: peripheral blood. The source is a woman in her 50s with COVID-19, enrolled during active disease. The chain recombines TRBV27 with TRBJ2-5; 7 bases fit TRBD1. In DNA, the CDR3 is TGTGCCAGCAGGCCACAGGGACAGTACCAAGAGACCCAGTACTTC. Its translation: CASRPQGQYQETQYF.